The rows below give T cell receptor beta chains drawn from one sample of a study of T cell repertoires in cytomegalovirus infection. A single record per CDR3 protein comes from TCRdb applying MiXCR to the reads. Of some 480,000 distinct CDR3 sequences detected, around 30% appear once; the ten largest clones hold about a sixth. What these receptors recognize is not known. The sample was cultured PBMCs, taken from culture after CMV antigen stimulation. The receptors originated from a human donor in good health (CMV status not recorded). Some clones in this sample may be carry-over from other donors' samples. The conserved cysteine and the conserved F or W are not part of the CDR3 here. Fields, in order: CDR3 protein, V gene.

ASSRDGNTEAF	TRBV6-2/TRBV6-3
ASSLMGQLNTEAF	TRBV11-2
ASSLRAASTGELF	TRBV7-9
AIGWGPYEQY	TRBV27
ASSQQADTQY	TRBV7-2
ASSATTGGGSYT	TRBV9
ASSILGTNEKLF	TRBV28
ASSYTSGGPYEQY	TRBV6-1
ASRIQGGFSYNEQF	TRBV12-3/TRBV12-4
AISERQGVYNEQF	TRBV10-3
ASTRETLRSTDTQY	TRBV7-2
ASSLAGLRYGYT	TRBV7-2
ASSPPGQPNTEAF	TRBV6-2/TRBV6-3
ASSLVRRGETQY	TRBV7-2
ASSLAFRTRDRAYTEAF	TRBV7-2
ASSTGQLNTGELF	TRBV5-1
ASSLDPGAEAF	TRBV7-2
ASSYLAGGYNEQF	TRBV7-2
SARTGSNLNTEAF	TRBV20-1
ASRRGFGETQY	TRBV6-5
ASSYIGNEQF	TRBV4-1
ASSYPGRGKAF	TRBV27
ASSSSQGPIEQY	TRBV27
ASSFNPVNTEAF	TRBV27
ASRAGGNYNEQF	TRBV7-2
ASSLDLQKAF	TRBV11-3
ASMPPGGADTQY	TRBV11-2
ASSLRQYSYEQY	TRBV7-2
ASSLTGPLSGANVLT	TRBV28
ASSELMGVLDYGYT	TRBV6-1
ASSPQGGSGGYNEQF	TRBV19
AIRLAGGETQY	TRBV10-3
ASSLSGFNEQF	TRBV6-2/TRBV6-3
ASRTTDYNEQF	TRBV6-6
ASSTRTGDNYGYT	TRBV7-2
ASSSRGDGAEAF	TRBV6-2/TRBV6-3
ASSLVAGVLTEAF	TRBV7-2
SAPRQGSDTQY	TRBV29-1
ASQGASNTGELF	TRBV7-6
ASSPAGTVAEAF	TRBV12-3/TRBV12-4
ASTMGGNQETQY	TRBV5-1
ASSMTGLVAGELF	TRBV19
ASSYYLSGQGSYEQY	TRBV6-6
ASSPGGEETQY	TRBV12-3/TRBV12-4
ASIKGGTSYNEQF	TRBV12-3/TRBV12-4
ASSLTSGIEDTQY	TRBV18
AISENGVGIQY	TRBV10-3
ASSLPGTGEGIQY	TRBV4-1
ASSEPQGADYGYT	TRBV10-2
ASSSDRESEQY	TRBV7-9
ASGPGTSQEGYT	TRBV6-1
ASSRGRADQPQH	TRBV2
SARDSRVPNEQF	TRBV20-1
ASSSRGRAF	TRBV6-2/TRBV6-3
ASSSGGLRNQPQH	TRBV28
ASSLAPETYNEQF	TRBV5-1
SARLTGAAGYT	TRBV20-1
ASSGTGRRDTEAF	TRBV5-8
ASSLEGASREQY	TRBV7-6